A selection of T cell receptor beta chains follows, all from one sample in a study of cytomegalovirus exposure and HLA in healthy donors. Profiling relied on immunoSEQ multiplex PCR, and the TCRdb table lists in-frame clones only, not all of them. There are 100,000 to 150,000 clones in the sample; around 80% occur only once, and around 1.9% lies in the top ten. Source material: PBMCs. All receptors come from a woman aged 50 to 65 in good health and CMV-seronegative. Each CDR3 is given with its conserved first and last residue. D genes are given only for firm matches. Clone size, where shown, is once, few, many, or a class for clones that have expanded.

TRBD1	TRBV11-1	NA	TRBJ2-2	TGTGCCAGCAGCCGAGGACAGGGAATGAACACCGGGGAGCTGTTTTTT	CASSRGQGMNTGELFF
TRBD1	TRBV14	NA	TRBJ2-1	TGTGCCAGCAGCCAGGCTACCGGGACAGGGGCTGTTAATGAGCAGTTCTTC	CASSQATGTGAVNEQFF
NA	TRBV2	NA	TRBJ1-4	TGTGCCAGCATTCGAGCCGGACAAAGGGATGAAAAACTGTTTTTT	CASIRAGQRDEKLFF
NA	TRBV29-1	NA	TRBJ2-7	TGCAGCGTTGGAGGGGGAACGGGCCGGGCCTCCTACGAGCAGTACTTC	CSVGGGTGRASYEQYF
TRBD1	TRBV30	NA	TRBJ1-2	TGTGCCTGGAGTCCGACGACAGGGGCCTATGGCTACACCTTC	CAWSPTTGAYGYTF
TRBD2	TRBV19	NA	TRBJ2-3	TGTGCCACTCAAAGCGGGAGCGGCCCGGATACGCAGTATTTT	CATQSGSGPDTQYF
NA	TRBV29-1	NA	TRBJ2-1	TGCAGCGTTCTTCTAGCGCCCACCTACAATGAGCAGTTCTTC	CSVLLAPTYNEQFF
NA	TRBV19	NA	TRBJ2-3	TGTGCCAGTAGTATTGCGGGAAGCACAGATACGCAGTATTTT	CASSIAGSTDTQYF
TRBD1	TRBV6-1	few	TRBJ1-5	TGTGCCAGCAGGACAGGGTCTAGCAATCAGCCCCAGCATTTT	CASRTGSSNQPQHF
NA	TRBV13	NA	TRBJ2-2	TGTGCCAGCAGCTTAGGACAGGGACCCGGGGAGCTGTTTTTT	CASSLGQGPGELFF
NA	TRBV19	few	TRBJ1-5	TGTGCCAGTAGTATGGGAGCGCAGATGAGCAATCAGCCCCAGCATTTT	CASSMGAQMSNQPQHF
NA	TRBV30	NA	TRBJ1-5	TGTGCCTGGACTCACAGAGATCAGCCCCAGCATTTT	CAWTHRDQPQHF
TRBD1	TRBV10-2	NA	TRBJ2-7	TGCGCCAGCAGAGAGGAGACAGGGGCCTACGAGCAGTACTTC	CASREETGAYEQYF
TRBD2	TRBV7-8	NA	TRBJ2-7	TGTGCCAGCAGCTTCGGCGGGAGGGGATGGGATGAGCAGTACTTC	CASSFGGRGWDEQYF
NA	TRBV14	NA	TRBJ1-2	TGTGCCAGCCTTGAAACTGAATATGGCTACACCTTC	CASLETEYGYTF
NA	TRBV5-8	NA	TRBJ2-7	TGTGCCAGCAGCTTTTCGGGGTTCTACGAGCAGTACTTC	CASSFSGFYEQYF
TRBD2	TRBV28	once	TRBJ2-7	TGTGCCAGCAGTTCCAAGACTAGCGGGAGAGTGAGGAGCTCCTACGAGCAGTACTTC	CASSSKTSGRVRSSYEQYF
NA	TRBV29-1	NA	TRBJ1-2	TGCAGCGTTGAACGGGACACCTTCTATGGCTACACCTTC	CSVERDTFYGYTF
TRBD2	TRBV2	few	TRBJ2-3	TGTGCCAGCAGTGAGCGGGAGGCAAATACGCAGTATTTT	CASSEREANTQYF